Here is one T cell receptor (beta chain) with its context. This sample is part of a study of blood T cell repertoires in COVID-19. Only in-frame clones appear in the TCRdb table, and some are missing; sequencing was by immunoSEQ multiplex PCR. In the table there are hundreds of thousands of clones, about 85% of which are singletons. This sequence originates from a woman between 45 and 60 years old who had recovered from COVID-19. Sequencing input: PBMCs or T cells enriched from blood (not recorded which).

The CDR3 is CASSEAGTSGRGSYEQYF. The CDR3 DNA is TGTGCCAGCAGTGAAGCGGGGACTAGCGGGAGGGGTAGCTACGAGCAGTACTTC. The chain couples TRBV6-1 to TRBJ2-7; 16 positions match TRBD2. After removal of 0 bases from V and 3 bases from J, the junction contained 5 bases not matched to a gene. From germline, CDR1 is MNHNS and CDR2 SASEGT. The CDR3 loop spans 18 amino acids.